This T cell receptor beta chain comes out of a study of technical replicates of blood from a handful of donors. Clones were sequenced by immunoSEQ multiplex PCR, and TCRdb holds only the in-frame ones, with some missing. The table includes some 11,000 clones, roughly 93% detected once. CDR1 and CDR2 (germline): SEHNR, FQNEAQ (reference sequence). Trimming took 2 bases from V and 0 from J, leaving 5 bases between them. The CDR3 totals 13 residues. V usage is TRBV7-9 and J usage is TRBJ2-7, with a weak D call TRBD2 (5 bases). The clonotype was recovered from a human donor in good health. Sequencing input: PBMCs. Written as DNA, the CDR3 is TGTGCCAGCAGCTTACGGGGCTCCTACGAGCAGTACTTC. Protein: CASSLRGSYEQYF.